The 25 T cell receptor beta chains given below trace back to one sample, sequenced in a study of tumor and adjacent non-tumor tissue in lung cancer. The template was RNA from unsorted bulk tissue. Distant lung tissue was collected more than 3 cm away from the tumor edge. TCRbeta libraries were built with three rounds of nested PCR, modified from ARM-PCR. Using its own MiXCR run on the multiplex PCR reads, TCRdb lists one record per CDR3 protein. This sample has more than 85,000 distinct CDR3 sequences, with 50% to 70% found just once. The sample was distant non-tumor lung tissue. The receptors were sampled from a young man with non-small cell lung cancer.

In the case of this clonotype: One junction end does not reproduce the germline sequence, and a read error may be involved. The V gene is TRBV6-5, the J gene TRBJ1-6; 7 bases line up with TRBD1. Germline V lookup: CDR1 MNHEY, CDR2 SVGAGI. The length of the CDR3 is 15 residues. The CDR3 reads CASNYSRGGSSPLHF. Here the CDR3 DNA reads TGTGCCAGCAATTACTCCCGAGGGGGCAGTTCACCCCTCCACTTT.

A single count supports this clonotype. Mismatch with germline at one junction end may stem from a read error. CDR3 DNA sequence: TGTACCAGCAGGGGGTCAAGCACCGGGGAGCTGTTTTTT. The encoded protein is CTSRGSSTGELFF. The chain links TRBV12-3 or TRBV12-4 to TRBJ2-2; 7 nucleotides align to TRBD1. The CDR3 is 13 residues long.

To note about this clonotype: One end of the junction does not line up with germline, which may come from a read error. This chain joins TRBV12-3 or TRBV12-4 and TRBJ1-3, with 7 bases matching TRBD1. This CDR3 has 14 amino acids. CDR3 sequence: CASSFDRTGNTIYF. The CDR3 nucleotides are TGTGCCAGCAGCTTCGACAGGACAGGAAATACCATATATTTT.

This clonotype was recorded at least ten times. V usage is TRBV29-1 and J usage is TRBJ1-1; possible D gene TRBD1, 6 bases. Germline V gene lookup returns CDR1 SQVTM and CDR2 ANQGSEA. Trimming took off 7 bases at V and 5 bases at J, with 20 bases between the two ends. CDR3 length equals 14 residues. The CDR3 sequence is CSATQGAGWTEAFF. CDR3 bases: TGCAGCGCCACACAGGGTGCGGGGTGGACTGAAGCTTTCTTT.

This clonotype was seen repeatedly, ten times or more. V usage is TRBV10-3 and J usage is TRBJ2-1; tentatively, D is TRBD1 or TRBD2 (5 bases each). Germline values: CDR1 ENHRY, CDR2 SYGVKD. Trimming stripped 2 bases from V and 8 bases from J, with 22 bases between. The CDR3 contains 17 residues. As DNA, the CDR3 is TGTGCCATCAGTGAGGCACTCACGACGGGACCTCTGGATGAGCAGTTCTTC. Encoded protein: CAISEALTTGPLDEQFF.

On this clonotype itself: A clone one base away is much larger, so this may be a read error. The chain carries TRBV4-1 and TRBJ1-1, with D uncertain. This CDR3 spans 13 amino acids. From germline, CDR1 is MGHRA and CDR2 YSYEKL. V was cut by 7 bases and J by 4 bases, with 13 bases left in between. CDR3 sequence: CASNQREITEAFF. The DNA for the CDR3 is TGCGCCAGCAACCAGCGGGAGATCACTGAAGCTTTCTTT.

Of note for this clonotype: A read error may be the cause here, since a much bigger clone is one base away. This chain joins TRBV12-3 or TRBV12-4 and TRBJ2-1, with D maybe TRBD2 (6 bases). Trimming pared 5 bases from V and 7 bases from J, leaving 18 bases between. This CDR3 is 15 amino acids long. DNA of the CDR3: TGTGCCAGCAGTCTCCCGGGGAGGTACCTGAATGAGCAGTTCTTC. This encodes CASSLPGRYLNEQFF.

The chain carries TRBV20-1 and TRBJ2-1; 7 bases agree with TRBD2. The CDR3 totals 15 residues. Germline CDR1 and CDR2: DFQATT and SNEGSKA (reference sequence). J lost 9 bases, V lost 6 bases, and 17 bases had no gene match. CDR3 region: CSALTSTSVLREQFF. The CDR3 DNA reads TGCAGTGCCCTGACCAGCACTAGCGTTCTCCGTGAGCAGTTCTTC.

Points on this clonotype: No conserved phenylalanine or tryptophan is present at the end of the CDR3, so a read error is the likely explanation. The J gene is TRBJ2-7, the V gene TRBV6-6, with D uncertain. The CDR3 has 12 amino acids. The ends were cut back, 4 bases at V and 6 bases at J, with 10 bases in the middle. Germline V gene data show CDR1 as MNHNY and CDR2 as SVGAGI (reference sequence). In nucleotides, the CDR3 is TGTGCCAGCAGTTCGACCTTGTGCGAGCAGTACCTC. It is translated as CASSSTLCEQYL.

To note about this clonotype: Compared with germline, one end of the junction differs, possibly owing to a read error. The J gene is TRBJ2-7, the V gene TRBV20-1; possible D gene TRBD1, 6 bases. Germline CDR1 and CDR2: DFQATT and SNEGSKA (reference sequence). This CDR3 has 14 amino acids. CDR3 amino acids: CSTRNNRAAYEQYF. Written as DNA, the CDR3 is TGCAGTACTAGGAACAACAGGGCAGCCTACGAGCAGTACTTC.

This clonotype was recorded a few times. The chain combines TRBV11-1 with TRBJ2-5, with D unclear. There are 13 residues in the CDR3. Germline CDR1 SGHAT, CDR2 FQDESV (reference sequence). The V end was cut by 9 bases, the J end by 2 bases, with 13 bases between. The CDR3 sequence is CARSRTFQETQYF. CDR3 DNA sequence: TGTGCCAGGAGCAGGACGTTTCAAGAGACCCAGTACTTC.

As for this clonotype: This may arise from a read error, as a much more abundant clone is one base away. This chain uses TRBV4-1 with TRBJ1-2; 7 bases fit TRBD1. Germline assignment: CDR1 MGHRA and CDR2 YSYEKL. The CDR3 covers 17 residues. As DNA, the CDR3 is TGCGCCAGCAGCCAAGAAGGGGGGCTCGACAGGGATAATGGCTACGCCTTC. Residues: CASSQEGGLDRDNGYAF.

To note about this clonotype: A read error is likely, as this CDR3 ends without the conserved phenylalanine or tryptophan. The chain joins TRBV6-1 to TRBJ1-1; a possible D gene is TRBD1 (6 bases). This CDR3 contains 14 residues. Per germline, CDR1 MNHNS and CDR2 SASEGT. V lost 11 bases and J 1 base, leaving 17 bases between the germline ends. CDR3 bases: TGTGCCTGGAGAGTCGACAGGCCGAACACTGAAGCTTTCCTT. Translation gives CAWRVDRPNTEAFL.

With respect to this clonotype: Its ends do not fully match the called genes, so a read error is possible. The CDR3 DNA sequence: TGTGCCAGGAGCCCAATCCCACAGGGGACCGGGGAACTGTTTTTT. It codes for CARSPIPQGTGELFF. This chain joins TRBV11-1 and TRBJ2-2; 7 nucleotides agree with TRBD1. This CDR3 spans 15 amino acids. CDR1 is SGHAT, CDR2 FQDESV, per germline (reference sequence).

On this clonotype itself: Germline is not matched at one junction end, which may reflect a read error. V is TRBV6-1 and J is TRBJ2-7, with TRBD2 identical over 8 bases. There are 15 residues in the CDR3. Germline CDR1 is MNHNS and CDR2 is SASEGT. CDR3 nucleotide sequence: TGTGCCAGCAGTACCGGGACTAGGCTTTCCTACGTGCAGTACTTC. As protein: CASSTGTRLSYVQYF.

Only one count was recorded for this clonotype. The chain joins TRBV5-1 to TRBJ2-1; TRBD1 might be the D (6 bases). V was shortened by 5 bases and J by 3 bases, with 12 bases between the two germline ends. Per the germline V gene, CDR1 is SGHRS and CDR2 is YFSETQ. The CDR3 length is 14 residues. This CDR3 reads CASRTGSYYNEQFF. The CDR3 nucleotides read TGCGCCAGCAGAACAGGGAGCTACTACAATGAGCAGTTCTTC.

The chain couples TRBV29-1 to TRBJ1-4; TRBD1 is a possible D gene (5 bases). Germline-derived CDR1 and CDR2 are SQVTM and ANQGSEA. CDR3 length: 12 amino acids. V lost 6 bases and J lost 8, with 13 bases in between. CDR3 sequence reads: CSVEGNEEKLFF. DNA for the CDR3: TGCAGCGTGGAGGGGAACGAAGAAAAACTGTTTTTT.

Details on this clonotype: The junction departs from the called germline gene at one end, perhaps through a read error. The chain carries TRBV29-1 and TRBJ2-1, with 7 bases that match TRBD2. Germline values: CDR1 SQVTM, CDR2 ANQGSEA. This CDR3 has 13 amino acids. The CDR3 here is CSIEGTTDNDQFF. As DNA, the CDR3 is TGCAGCATTGAGGGGACTACCGACAATGATCAGTTCTTC.

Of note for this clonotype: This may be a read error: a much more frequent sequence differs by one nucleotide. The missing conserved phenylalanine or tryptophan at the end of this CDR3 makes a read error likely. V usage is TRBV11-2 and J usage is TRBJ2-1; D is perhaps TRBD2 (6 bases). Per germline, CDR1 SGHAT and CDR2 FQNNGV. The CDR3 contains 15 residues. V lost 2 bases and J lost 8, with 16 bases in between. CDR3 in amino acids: CASSLLLARVDEQFS. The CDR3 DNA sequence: TGTGCCAGCAGCTTATTACTAGCTCGTGTGGATGAGCAGTTCTCC.

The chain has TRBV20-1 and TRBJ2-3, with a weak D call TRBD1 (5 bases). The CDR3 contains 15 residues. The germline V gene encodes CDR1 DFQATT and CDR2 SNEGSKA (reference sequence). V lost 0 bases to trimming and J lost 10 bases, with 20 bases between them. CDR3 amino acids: CSARDWAADTDAQYF. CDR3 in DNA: TGCAGTGCTAGAGATTGGGCGGCGGACACGGATGCGCAGTATTTT.

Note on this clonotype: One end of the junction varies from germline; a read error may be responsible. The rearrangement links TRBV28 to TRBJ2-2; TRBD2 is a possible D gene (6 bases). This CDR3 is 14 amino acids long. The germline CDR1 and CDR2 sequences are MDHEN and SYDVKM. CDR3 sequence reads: CDSRVASDTGELFF. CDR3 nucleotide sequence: TGTGACAGCAGAGTGGCTAGCGACACCGGGGAGCTGTTTTTT.

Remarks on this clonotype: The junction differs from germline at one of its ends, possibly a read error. This CDR3 is CVSSTLAGTYEQYF. DNA of the CDR3: TGTGTCAGCAGCACCCTAGCGGGCACCTACGAGCAGTACTTC. The chain recombines TRBV12-3 or TRBV12-4 with TRBJ2-7; 8 nucleotides align to TRBD2. The CDR3 runs 14 residues.

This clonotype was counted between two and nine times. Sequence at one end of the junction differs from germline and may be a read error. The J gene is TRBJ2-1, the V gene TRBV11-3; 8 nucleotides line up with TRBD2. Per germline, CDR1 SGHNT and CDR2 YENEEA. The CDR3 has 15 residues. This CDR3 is CARSLGTSGSDEQFF. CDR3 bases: TGTGCCAGGAGCTTAGGAACTAGCGGAAGTGATGAGCAGTTCTTC. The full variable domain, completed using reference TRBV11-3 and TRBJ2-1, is EAGVVQSPRYKIIEKKQPVAFWCNPISGHNTLYWYLQNLGQGPELLIRYENEEAVDDSQLPKDRFSAERLKGVDSTLKIQPAELGDSAVYLCARSLGTSGSDEQFFGPGTRLTVL.

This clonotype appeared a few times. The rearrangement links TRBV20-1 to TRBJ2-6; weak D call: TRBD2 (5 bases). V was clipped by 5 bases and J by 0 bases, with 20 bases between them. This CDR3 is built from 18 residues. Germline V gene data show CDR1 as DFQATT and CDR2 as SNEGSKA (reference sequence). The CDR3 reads CSADHLQFTSSGANVLTF. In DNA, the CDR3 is TGCAGTGCTGACCACCTACAGTTCACTAGCTCTGGGGCCAACGTCCTGACTTTC.

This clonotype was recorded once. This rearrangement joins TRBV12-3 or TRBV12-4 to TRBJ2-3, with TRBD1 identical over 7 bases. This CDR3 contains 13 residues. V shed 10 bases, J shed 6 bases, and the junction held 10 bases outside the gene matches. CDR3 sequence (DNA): TGTGCCAACCTGGGACAGTTAAGGGATACGCAGTATTTT. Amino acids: CANLGQLRDTQYF.